This is a list of T cell receptor beta chains from one sample in a study of technical replicates of blood from several donors. Assay used: immunoSEQ multiplex PCR; TCRdb lists only in-frame clones, some missing. In the table there are approximately 81,000 clones, around 95% of which are singletons. The sequencing input was T cells isolated from PBMCs. The receptors were gathered from a human donor in good health. Both conserved end residues are part of each CDR3. A D gene is named only where the DNA matches it firmly. The size field is filled for only some rows; it gives once, few, many or a size class.

cdr3_aa: CASSPSGNTEAFF
cdr3_nt: TGTGCCAGCAGCCCTTCGGGGAACACTGAAGCTTTCTTT
j_call: TRBJ1-1
clone_size: -
cdr3_length: 13
v_call: TRBV28
d_call: -

cdr3_aa: CASSLSPSGTSDTQYF
cdr3_nt: TGTGCCAGCAGCCTAAGCCCTAGCGGGACTTCAGATACGCAGTATTTT
j_call: TRBJ2-3
clone_size: -
cdr3_length: 16
v_call: TRBV7-9
d_call: TRBD2

cdr3_aa: CASSVDPGQGPYEQYF
cdr3_nt: TGTGCCAGCAGCGTAGACCCGGGACAGGGTCCCTACGAGCAGTACTTC
j_call: TRBJ2-7
clone_size: -
cdr3_length: 16
v_call: TRBV9
d_call: TRBD1

cdr3_aa: CAISASGGVDEKLFF
cdr3_nt: TGTGCCATCAGTGCGTCAGGGGGAGTAGATGAAAAACTGTTTTTT
j_call: TRBJ1-4
clone_size: -
cdr3_length: 15
v_call: TRBV10-3
d_call: TRBD1

cdr3_aa: CSVEEDSPYGYTF
cdr3_nt: TGCAGCGTTGAAGAGGACAGTCCCTATGGCTACACCTTC
j_call: TRBJ1-2
clone_size: -
cdr3_length: 13
v_call: TRBV29-1
d_call: -

cdr3_aa: CASTFTNSDTQYF
cdr3_nt: TGTGCCAGCACCTTCACCAACTCAGATACGCAGTATTTT
j_call: TRBJ2-3
clone_size: -
cdr3_length: 13
v_call: TRBV7-9
d_call: -

cdr3_aa: CASSPRGRSRGEDETQYF
cdr3_nt: TGTGCCAGCAGTCCGAGGGGGCGGTCCCGAGGTGAGGATGAGACCCAGTACTTC
j_call: TRBJ2-5
clone_size: once
cdr3_length: 18
v_call: TRBV28
d_call: TRBD1

cdr3_aa: CASSEGTGRVKLFF
cdr3_nt: TGTGCCAGCAGTGAAGGGACAGGCAGGGTGAAACTGTTTTTT
j_call: TRBJ1-4
clone_size: -
cdr3_length: 14
v_call: TRBV6-1
d_call: TRBD1

cdr3_aa: CASHWIRQGVRETQYF
cdr3_nt: TGCGCCAGCCATTGGATTCGGCAGGGTGTACGAGAGACCCAGTACTTC
j_call: TRBJ2-5
clone_size: -
cdr3_length: 16
v_call: TRBV4-1
d_call: -

cdr3_aa: CASSPPGYNEQFF
cdr3_nt: TGTGCCAGCAGTCCCCCAGGGTACAATGAGCAGTTCTTC
j_call: TRBJ2-1
clone_size: -
cdr3_length: 13
v_call: TRBV27
d_call: -

cdr3_aa: CASSLKHRSYEQYF
cdr3_nt: TGTGCCAGCAGTCTCAAACACAGGTCCTACGAGCAGTACTTC
j_call: TRBJ2-7
clone_size: -
cdr3_length: 14
v_call: TRBV27
d_call: -

cdr3_aa: CASSLIRRGHKETQYF
cdr3_nt: TGTGCCAGCAGCTTAATTCGACGAGGGCACAAAGAGACCCAGTACTTC
j_call: TRBJ2-5
clone_size: -
cdr3_length: 16
v_call: TRBV7-6
d_call: -

cdr3_aa: CASSYFSGEQYF
cdr3_nt: TGTGCCAGCAGTTACTTCAGCGGCGAGCAGTACTTC
j_call: TRBJ2-7
clone_size: -
cdr3_length: 12
v_call: TRBV6-5
d_call: -

cdr3_aa: CASSFTSDGTQYF
cdr3_nt: TGCGCCAGCAGCTTTACTAGCGATGGTACGCAGTATTTT
j_call: TRBJ2-3
clone_size: once
cdr3_length: 13
v_call: TRBV5-1
d_call: TRBD2

cdr3_aa: CASSYGLAGDNEQFF
cdr3_nt: TGTGCTAGCAGCTACGGACTAGCGGGAGACAATGAGCAGTTCTTC
j_call: TRBJ2-1
clone_size: -
cdr3_length: 15
v_call: TRBV7-7
d_call: TRBD2

cdr3_aa: CASSEGGGRPNQETQYF
cdr3_nt: TGTGCCAGCAGTGAGGGAGGCGGACGGCCTAACCAAGAGACCCAGTACTTC
j_call: TRBJ2-5
clone_size: -
cdr3_length: 17
v_call: TRBV6-1
d_call: -

cdr3_aa: CASSPSGQISYNEQFF
cdr3_nt: TGTGCCAGCAGCCCTAGCGGACAGATTTCCTACAATGAGCAGTTCTTC
j_call: TRBJ2-1
clone_size: -
cdr3_length: 16
v_call: TRBV9
d_call: -

cdr3_aa: CASSQVYGGSYDGEQFF
cdr3_nt: TGTGCCAGCAGCCAAGTGTATGGCGGGAGTTACGATGGTGAGCAGTTCTTC
j_call: TRBJ2-1
clone_size: -
cdr3_length: 17
v_call: TRBV4-2
d_call: TRBD2

cdr3_aa: CASSLWPTGTSSYNEQFF
cdr3_nt: TGTGCCAGCAGTTTATGGCCGACCGGGACTAGCTCCTACAATGAGCAGTTCTTC
j_call: TRBJ2-1
clone_size: -
cdr3_length: 18
v_call: TRBV27
d_call: TRBD2

cdr3_aa: CASSASVPNNEQFF
cdr3_nt: TGTGCCAGCAGTGCTAGCGTGCCCAACAATGAGCAGTTCTTC
j_call: TRBJ2-1
clone_size: -
cdr3_length: 14
v_call: TRBV7-8
d_call: -

cdr3_aa: CTSSQGLRGRRAYNEQFF
cdr3_nt: TGCACCAGCAGCCAAGGGCTACGTGGGAGAAGGGCCTACAATGAGCAGTTCTTC
j_call: TRBJ2-1
clone_size: -
cdr3_length: 18
v_call: TRBV1
d_call: -

cdr3_aa: CAWSRGQGEFGEQYF
cdr3_nt: TGTGCCTGGAGTAGGGGACAGGGTGAGTTCGGCGAGCAGTACTTC
j_call: TRBJ2-7
clone_size: -
cdr3_length: 15
v_call: TRBV30
d_call: TRBD1

cdr3_aa: CASRADSSFQETQYF
cdr3_nt: TGTGCCAGCAGGGCGGACAGTTCTTTCCAAGAGACCCAGTACTTC
j_call: TRBJ2-5
clone_size: -
cdr3_length: 15
v_call: TRBV2
d_call: -

cdr3_aa: CASSRLNRGRGGLAKNIQYF
cdr3_nt: TGTGCCAGCAGCCGGTTAAACAGGGGACGGGGGGGTCTAGCCAAAAACATTCAGTACTTC
j_call: TRBJ2-4
clone_size: -
cdr3_length: 20
v_call: TRBV4-2
d_call: -

cdr3_aa: CSARLYTEAFF
cdr3_nt: TGCAGTGCTAGATTATACACTGAAGCTTTCTTT
j_call: TRBJ1-1
clone_size: -
cdr3_length: 11
v_call: TRBV20-1
d_call: -

cdr3_aa: CASSTSGGLLNQPQHF
cdr3_nt: TGTGCCAGTAGTACCTCGGGAGGACTGTTGAATCAGCCCCAGCATTTT
j_call: TRBJ1-5
clone_size: -
cdr3_length: 16
v_call: TRBV19
d_call: -

cdr3_aa: CASSIHPQDNEQFF
cdr3_nt: TGTGCCAGCAGCATCCACCCACAGGACAATGAGCAGTTCTTC
j_call: TRBJ2-1
clone_size: -
cdr3_length: 14
v_call: TRBV9
d_call: -

cdr3_aa: CASSLGLAGLTDTQYF
cdr3_nt: TGCGCCAGCAGCTTGGGGCTAGCGGGACTCACAGATACGCAGTATTTT
j_call: TRBJ2-3
clone_size: -
cdr3_length: 16
v_call: TRBV5-1
d_call: TRBD2

cdr3_aa: CASSAGTGANQPQHF
cdr3_nt: TGTGCCAGCAGCGCCGGGACAGGGGCGAATCAGCCCCAGCATTTT
j_call: TRBJ1-5
clone_size: -
cdr3_length: 15
v_call: TRBV6-4
d_call: TRBD1

cdr3_aa: CASSQVYTSGSGEQFF
cdr3_nt: TGCGCCAGCAGCCAAGTTTATACTAGCGGGAGTGGTGAGCAGTTCTTC
j_call: TRBJ2-1
clone_size: -
cdr3_length: 16
v_call: TRBV4-1
d_call: TRBD2

cdr3_aa: CASSHGWVNEQFF
cdr3_nt: TGTGCCAGCAGTCACGGGTGGGTCAATGAGCAGTTCTTC
j_call: TRBJ2-1
clone_size: -
cdr3_length: 13
v_call: TRBV27
d_call: -

cdr3_aa: CASSPSTPEKLFF
cdr3_nt: TGTGCCAGCTCACCAAGCACTCCTGAAAAACTGTTTTTT
j_call: TRBJ1-4
clone_size: -
cdr3_length: 13
v_call: TRBV18
d_call: -

cdr3_aa: CASSVNPPTSGSPDTQYF
cdr3_nt: TGTGCCAGCAGCGTAAACCCTCCGACTAGCGGGAGTCCAGATACGCAGTATTTT
j_call: TRBJ2-3
clone_size: -
cdr3_length: 18
v_call: TRBV9
d_call: TRBD2

cdr3_aa: CASSWEAQDADTQYF
cdr3_nt: TGTGCCAGCAGCTGGGAGGCACAAGACGCAGATACGCAGTATTTT
j_call: TRBJ2-3
clone_size: -
cdr3_length: 15
v_call: TRBV7-6
d_call: -

cdr3_aa: CASRKLAGNTDTQYF
cdr3_nt: TGTGCCAGCAGGAAGCTAGCGGGAAACACAGATACGCAGTATTTT
j_call: TRBJ2-3
clone_size: -
cdr3_length: 15
v_call: TRBV6-5
d_call: TRBD2

cdr3_aa: CSASPGNGYTF
cdr3_nt: TGCAGTGCTAGTCCAGGGAACGGCTACACCTTC
j_call: TRBJ1-2
clone_size: -
cdr3_length: 11
v_call: TRBV20-1
d_call: -

cdr3_aa: CASSRSGNYGYTF
cdr3_nt: TGTGCCAGCAGTCGTTCAGGGAACTATGGCTACACCTTC
j_call: TRBJ1-2
clone_size: -
cdr3_length: 13
v_call: TRBV6-5
d_call: -

cdr3_aa: CASSLGRTEAFF
cdr3_nt: TGTGCCAGCAGCTTAGGGAGGACTGAAGCTTTCTTT
j_call: TRBJ1-1
clone_size: -
cdr3_length: 12
v_call: TRBV7-9
d_call: -

cdr3_aa: CALTGTYEQYF
cdr3_nt: TGTGCCTTGACAGGGACCTACGAGCAGTACTTC
j_call: TRBJ2-7
clone_size: -
cdr3_length: 11
v_call: TRBV30
d_call: TRBD1

cdr3_aa: CAWSVASEAFF
cdr3_nt: TGTGCCTGGAGTGTCGCGAGTGAAGCTTTCTTT
j_call: TRBJ1-1
clone_size: -
cdr3_length: 11
v_call: TRBV30
d_call: -

cdr3_aa: CALDIPASISSYNEQFF
cdr3_nt: TGTGCCTTGGACATCCCAGCCTCTATTAGCTCCTACAATGAGCAGTTCTTC
j_call: TRBJ2-1
clone_size: -
cdr3_length: 17
v_call: TRBV30
d_call: -

cdr3_aa: CATSRGGGRFEQYF
cdr3_nt: TGTGCCACCAGCAGAGGGGGGGGCCGGTTCGAGCAGTACTTC
j_call: TRBJ2-7
clone_size: -
cdr3_length: 14
v_call: TRBV15
d_call: -

cdr3_aa: CASSLVGGQAELYF
cdr3_nt: TGTGCCAGCAGCTTAGTAGGTGGACAGGCCGAACTGTACTTC
j_call: TRBJ2-7
clone_size: -
cdr3_length: 14
v_call: TRBV7-2
d_call: TRBD1

cdr3_aa: CASNPGRPPDTEAFF
cdr3_nt: TGTGCCAGCAATCCTGGGCGCCCCCCTGACACTGAAGCTTTCTTT
j_call: TRBJ1-1
clone_size: -
cdr3_length: 15
v_call: TRBV27
d_call: -

cdr3_aa: CASTNGHEQYF
cdr3_nt: TGTGCCAGCACAAACGGTCACGAGCAGTACTTC
j_call: TRBJ2-7
clone_size: -
cdr3_length: 11
v_call: TRBV28
d_call: -

cdr3_aa: CASSLGGQDYGYTF
cdr3_nt: TGTGCCAGTAGTCTGGGAGGACAGGACTATGGCTACACCTTC
j_call: TRBJ1-2
clone_size: -
cdr3_length: 14
v_call: TRBV19
d_call: TRBD1

cdr3_aa: CASSMARTDTQYF
cdr3_nt: TGTGCCAGTAGTATGGCCAGAACAGATACGCAGTATTTT
j_call: TRBJ2-3
clone_size: once
cdr3_length: 13
v_call: TRBV19
d_call: -

cdr3_aa: CAGEVGTSGRARATSTDTQYF
cdr3_nt: TGTGCCGGGGAAGTCGGGACTAGCGGGAGGGCTAGGGCTACTAGCACAGATACGCAGTATTTT
j_call: TRBJ2-3
clone_size: -
cdr3_length: 21
v_call: TRBV21-1
d_call: -

cdr3_aa: CASSYRESSYEQYF
cdr3_nt: TGTGCCAGCAGCTACCGGGAGAGCTCCTACGAGCAGTACTTC
j_call: TRBJ2-7
clone_size: -
cdr3_length: 14
v_call: TRBV5-4
d_call: -

cdr3_aa: CASSQIIADEQYF
cdr3_nt: TGTGCCAGCAGCCAAATTATAGCAGACGAGCAGTACTTC
j_call: TRBJ2-7
clone_size: once
cdr3_length: 13
v_call: TRBV4-2
d_call: -

cdr3_aa: CASSTPRRGGGYNEQFF
cdr3_nt: TGTGCCAGTAGTACCCCTCGGCGGGGCGGGGGTTACAATGAGCAGTTCTTC
j_call: TRBJ2-1
clone_size: -
cdr3_length: 17
v_call: TRBV19
d_call: TRBD2

cdr3_aa: CASSQGVQGFSGNTIYF
cdr3_nt: TGCGCCAGCAGCCAAGGTGTGCAGGGTTTCTCTGGAAACACCATATATTTT
j_call: TRBJ1-3
clone_size: -
cdr3_length: 17
v_call: TRBV4-1
d_call: -

cdr3_aa: CASNQLGQVGNEQFF
cdr3_nt: TGTGCCAGCAACCAACTCGGACAGGTAGGCAATGAGCAGTTCTTC
j_call: TRBJ2-1
clone_size: -
cdr3_length: 15
v_call: TRBV9
d_call: TRBD1